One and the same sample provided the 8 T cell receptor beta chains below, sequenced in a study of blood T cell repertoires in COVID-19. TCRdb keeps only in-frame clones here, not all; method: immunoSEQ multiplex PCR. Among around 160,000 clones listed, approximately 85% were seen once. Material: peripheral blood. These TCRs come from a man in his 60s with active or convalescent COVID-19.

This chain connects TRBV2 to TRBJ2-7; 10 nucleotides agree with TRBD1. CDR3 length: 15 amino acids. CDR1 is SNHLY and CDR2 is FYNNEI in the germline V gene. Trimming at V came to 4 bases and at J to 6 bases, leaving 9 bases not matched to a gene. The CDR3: CASSGGDRGPGEQYF. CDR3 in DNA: TGTGCCAGCAGTGGCGGGGACAGGGGCCCCGGCGAGCAGTACTTC.

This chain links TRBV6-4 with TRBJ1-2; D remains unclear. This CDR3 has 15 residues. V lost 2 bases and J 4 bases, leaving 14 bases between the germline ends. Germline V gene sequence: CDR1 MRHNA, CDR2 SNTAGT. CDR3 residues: CASSDKGPGSYGYTF. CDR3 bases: TGTGCCAGCAGTGACAAAGGGCCGGGGAGCTATGGCTACACCTTC.

The CDR3 region has the DNA TGTGCCACGAGACAGGCCCAAAATTCACCCCTCCACTTT. It yields the protein CATRQAQNSPLHF. The chain uses TRBV6-5 and TRBJ1-6; possibly TRBD1 for D (6 bases). The germline V gene encodes CDR1 MNHEY and CDR2 SVGAGI. The CDR3 is 13 residues long. V was shortened by 10 bases and J by 7 bases, with 14 bases between the two germline ends.

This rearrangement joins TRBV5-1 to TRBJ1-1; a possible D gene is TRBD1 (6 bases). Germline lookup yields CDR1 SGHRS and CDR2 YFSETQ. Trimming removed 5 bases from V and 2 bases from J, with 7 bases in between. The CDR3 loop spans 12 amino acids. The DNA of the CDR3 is TGCGCCAGCAGACAGGGAAACACTGAAGCTTTCTTT. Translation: CASRQGNTEAFF.

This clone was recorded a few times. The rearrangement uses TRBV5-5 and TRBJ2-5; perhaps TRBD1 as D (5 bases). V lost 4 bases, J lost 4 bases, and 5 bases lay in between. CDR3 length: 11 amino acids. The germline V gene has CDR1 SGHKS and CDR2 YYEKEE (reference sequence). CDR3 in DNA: TGTGCCAGCAGCCAGGGAGAGACCCAGTACTTC. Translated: CASSQGETQYF. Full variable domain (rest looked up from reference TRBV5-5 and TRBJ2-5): DAGVTQSPTHLIKTRGQQVTLRCSPISGHKSVSWYQQVLGQGPQFIFQYYEKEERGRGNFPDRFSARQFPNYSSELNVNALLLGDSALYLCASSQGETQYFGPGTRLLVL.

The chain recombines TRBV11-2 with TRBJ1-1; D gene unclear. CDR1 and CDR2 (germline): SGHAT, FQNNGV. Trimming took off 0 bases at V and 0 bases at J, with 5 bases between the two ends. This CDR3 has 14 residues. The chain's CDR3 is CASSLDRMNTEAFF. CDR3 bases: TGTGCCAGCAGCTTAGACAGGATGAACACTGAAGCTTTCTTT.

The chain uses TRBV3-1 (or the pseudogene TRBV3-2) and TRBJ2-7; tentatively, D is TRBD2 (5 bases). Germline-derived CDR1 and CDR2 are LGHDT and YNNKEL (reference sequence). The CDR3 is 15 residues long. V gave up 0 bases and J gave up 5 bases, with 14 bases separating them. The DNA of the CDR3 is TGTGCCAGCAGCCAAGATCGCCGGCCCGGGGACGAGCAGTACTTC. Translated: CASSQDRRPGDEQYF.

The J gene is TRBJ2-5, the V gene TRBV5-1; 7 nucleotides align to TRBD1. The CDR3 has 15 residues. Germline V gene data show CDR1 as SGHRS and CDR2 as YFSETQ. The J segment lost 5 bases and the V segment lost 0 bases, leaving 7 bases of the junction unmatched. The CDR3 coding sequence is TGCGCCAGCAGCTTGGACGGACAGGCCGGGGAGACCCAGTACTTC. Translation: CASSLDGQAGETQYF.